This entry is about one TCR beta chain. This record belongs to a study of blood T cell repertoires in COVID-19. Study as a whole: Donors in the United States, Italy and Spain gave samples during acute or convalescent COVID-19. T cells, B-cell-depleted T cells, or PBMCs supplied cDNA or gDNA.

Original data processing: Nucleated cell number was recorded as an estimate derived from reference gene primer amplification. This table comes from immunoSEQ multiplex PCR, and its TCRdb copy is limited to in-frame clones, with some not included. That table gives V, J and clone size, and the DNA gave D and trimming. The sample shows tens of thousands of clones, approximately 83% of them seen only once. Germline CDR1 and CDR2: MDHEN and SYDVKM. This CDR3 spans 14 amino acids. The V gene end was trimmed by 6 bases and the J gene end by 5 bases; junction bases not matched to a gene: 2. Input material: peripheral blood. This chain connects TRBV28 to TRBJ1-4; TRBD1 aligns across 11 bases. This receptor was obtained from an elderly woman with active or convalescent COVID-19. The CDR3 DNA sequence: TGTGCCAGCAGCAGGACAGGGGGCAATGAAAAACTGTTTTTT. Protein: CASSRTGGNEKLFF.